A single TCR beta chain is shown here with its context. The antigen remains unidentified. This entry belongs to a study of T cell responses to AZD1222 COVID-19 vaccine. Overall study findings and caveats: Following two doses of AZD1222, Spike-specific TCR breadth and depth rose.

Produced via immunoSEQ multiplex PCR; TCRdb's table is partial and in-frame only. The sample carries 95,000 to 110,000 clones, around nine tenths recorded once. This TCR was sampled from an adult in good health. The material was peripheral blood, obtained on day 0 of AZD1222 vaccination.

DNA for the CDR3: TGTGCCAGCAGCCACACTGGCGTCTCGGGCACTGAAGCTTTCTTT. This encodes CASSHTGVSGTEAFF. The chain uses TRBV11-2 and TRBJ1-1, with D unclear. The CDR3 is 15 residues long. Germline V gene sequence: CDR1 SGHAT, CDR2 FQNNGV. Trimming removed 5 bases from V and 4 bases from J, with 17 bases in between.